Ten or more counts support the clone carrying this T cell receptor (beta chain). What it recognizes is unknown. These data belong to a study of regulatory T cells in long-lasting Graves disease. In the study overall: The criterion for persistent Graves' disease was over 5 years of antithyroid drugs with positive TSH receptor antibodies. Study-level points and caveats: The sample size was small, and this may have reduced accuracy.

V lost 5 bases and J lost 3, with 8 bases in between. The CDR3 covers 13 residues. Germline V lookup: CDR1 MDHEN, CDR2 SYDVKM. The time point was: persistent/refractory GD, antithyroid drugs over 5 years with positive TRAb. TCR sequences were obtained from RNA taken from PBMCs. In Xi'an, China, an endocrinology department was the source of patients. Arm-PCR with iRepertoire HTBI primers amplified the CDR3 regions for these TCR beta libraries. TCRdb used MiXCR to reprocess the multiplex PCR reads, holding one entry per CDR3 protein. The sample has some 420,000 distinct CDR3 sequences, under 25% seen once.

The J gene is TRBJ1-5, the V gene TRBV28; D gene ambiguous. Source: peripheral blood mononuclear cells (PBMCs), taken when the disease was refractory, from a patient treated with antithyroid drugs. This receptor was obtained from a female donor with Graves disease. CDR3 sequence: CASSKPDNQPQHF. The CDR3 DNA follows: TGTGCCAGCAGTAAACCCGACAATCAGCCCCAGCATTTT.